These 2 T cell receptor beta chains share one sample of origin, sequenced in a study of identical twins. TCRdb redid the calling of the 5' RACE reads with MiXCR, one entry per CDR3 protein. The sample shows around 1.7 million distinct CDR3 sequences, more than 30% of them seen only once. The sample was cord blood. Receptors were obtained from a newborn girl in good health.

J is TRBJ2-7 and V is TRBV9; no reliable D call. The ends were cut back, 0 bases at V and 0 bases at J, with 10 bases in the middle. This CDR3 comprises 15 residues. Germline V gives CDR1 SGDLS, CDR2 YYNGEE. CDR3 region: CASSVADAFSYEQYF. As DNA, the CDR3 is TGTGCCAGCAGCGTAGCTGACGCATTCTCCTACGAGCAGTACTTC.

This chain uses TRBV12-3 or TRBV12-4 with TRBJ1-1, with TRBD1 matching over 7 bases. With V trimmed by 6 bases and J by 5 bases, 12 bases remained unmatched. This CDR3 contains 15 residues. CDR3 residues: CASSPLGQERTEAFF. DNA of the CDR3: TGTGCCAGCAGCCCCCTCGGACAGGAAAGGACTGAAGCTTTCTTT.